This T cell receptor beta chain came from a study of technical replicates of blood from a handful of donors. Looked up from germline, CDR1 is MGHDK and CDR2 is SYGVNS. V shed 6 bases and J shed 3 bases, with 15 bases lying between them. The CDR3 totals 14 residues. The assay was immunoSEQ multiplex PCR, and TCRdb's table has in-frame clones only and misses some. The sample holds tens of thousands of clones, roughly 97% seen once. What was sequenced was T cells isolated from PBMCs. This receptor was identified in a human donor in good health. V and J are TRBV25-1 and TRBJ2-7; possible D gene TRBD1, 6 bases. Here the CDR3 reads CASRGLGAYYEQYF. DNA for the CDR3: TGTGCCAGCAGGGGCCTGGGGGCTTACTACGAGCAGTACTTC.